This T cell receptor (beta chain) comes out of a study of identical twins (dated by TCRdb to 2016 to 2017). General notes on the study: The study deep-sequenced TCR alpha and beta repertoires from monozygotic twins, unrelated adults of various ages and cord blood to test whether fetal clonotypes persist. To rule out contamination, replicate twin experiments were performed at different times with different library preparation protocols. Beyond this particular receptor, the publication reports: Because the same donors could not be followed over many years, conclusions were based on cross-sectional statistical analysis. In beta out-of-frame sequences, excess twin sharing was weaker, because having fewer shared sequences lowered the signal-to-noise ratio. Invariant T cells such as MAIT and iNKT could partly confound zero-insertion analyses, though diverse VJ usage argued against this for most clonotypes. Recombination models systematically underestimated out-of-frame TCR alpha sharing in monozygotic twins but agreed with sharing between unrelated individuals. Compared with coincidental sharing between unrelated individuals, out-of-frame TCR alpha sequences shared between twins had an excess of sequences with low generation probability. Abundant cord blood beta clonotypes had fewer insertions, young adult naive repertoires showed a similar but weaker trend, and memory repertoires showed no such trend.

As concerns this clonotype: Its antigen target is currently unknown. Base qualities are not at hand, and no much larger clone is one base apart.

Every donor was a healthy Caucasian. The CDR3 has 15 amino acids, counting the end cysteine and phenylalanine. Only the CDR3 DNA is retained, 45 bases long and in frame from the first base. CDR1 and CDR2, per the germline V gene, are SGHRS and YFSETQ. The junction shows trimming of 4 bases on V and 7 bases on J, and the gene matches do not reach 10 bases of it. The library was made by 5' RACE. Sequencing used an Illumina HiSeq 2000. Template switching introduced a universal primer binding site; the final cDNA contained a unique molecular identifier, enabling accurate counting of TCR cDNA molecules. First-strand cDNA for TCR alpha and beta chains was synthesized from specific primers in the conserved constant-segment region. To control for contamination, each cDNA library was double barcoded with a SMART-Mk sample barcode plus Illumina barcodes. Two successive PCR steps introduced TruSeq adapter sequences along with Illumina sample barcodes. Sequencing of the TCR alpha and beta cDNA libraries was done on the Illumina HiSeq platform using custom primers. The source study handled its data this way. MiGEC processed the raw reads to extract unique molecular identifiers, while MiXCR was used to determine the CDR3 positions. Recombination models were inferred per individual with the repgenHMM and IGoR tools using an EM algorithm. Shared clonotype analysis was performed with the tcR package in R, normalizing sharing by the product of cloneset sizes. Out-of-frame nonproductive sequences were analyzed to study raw recombination free of thymic and clonal selection effects. TCRdb took the public reads, trimmed them with fastp at Q25, ran MiXCR for clone calling and kept in-frame beta chains. Merged by CDR3 protein, the rows form single entries marked with the most common genes and DNA. Here the V and J calls rest on TCRdb's processing, not on the authors' analysis. This sample comprises 1.5 million or so distinct CDR3 sequences, 25% to 35% of them detected only once. Together, the top ten hold approximately 0.25% of the sample.

Material: cord blood. This receptor was taken from a newborn girl in good health. The chain is made from TRBV5-1 and TRBJ1-5, and 8 junction bases match TRBD1. The DNA is TGCGCCAGCAGCCCCGGGACAGGCGTTGGGCAGCCCCAGCATTTT. This codes for CASSPGTGVGQPQHF.